This TCR beta chain stems from a study of T-cell reconstitution after alpha-beta-depleted transplantation in children. General study points: Two months or so post-transplant, alpha-beta T cells reportedly derived from several hundred expanded graft clones. A year had passed since transplant, and T-cell counts and diversity by then came mostly from newly produced T cells. From surviving recipient T cells and thymic progenitors came the high day-60 TCRbeta diversity observed in some patients.

With 2 bases removed from V and 5 bases from J, the gap between germline ends came to 12 bases. Germline V lookup: CDR1 SNHLY, CDR2 FYNNEI. The CDR3 runs to 14 residues. Points on this clonotype: No antigen is known for it.

Preparation of the TCRbeta library involved a method that used unique molecular identifiers. TCRdb processed the PCR reads anew with MiXCR; each CDR3 protein has one entry. Among around 580,000 distinct CDR3 sequences listed, 20% to 30% were seen once. V is TRBV2 and J is TRBJ2-5; D unresolved. The receptor was isolated from a boy under two years old with Wiskott-Aldrich syndrome, due to receive a stem cell transplant. The sequences come from PBMCs, collected before TCRalphabeta/CD19-depleted stem cell transplant. In DNA form, the CDR3 reads TGTGCCAGCAGTGAAAGGGAATACGACGAGACCCAGTACTTC. Encoded protein: CASSEREYDETQYF.